The sequence of this T cell receptor (beta chain) was determined in a study of T-cell memory formation after mild COVID-19. Amplification by 5'RACE using constant-segment primers produced TCR alpha and TCR beta cDNA libraries that carried sample barcodes and UMIs. TCRdb reanalysed the 5' RACE reads using MiXCR and keeps one entry per CDR3 protein. The sample yields about 340,000 distinct CDR3 sequences, about an eighth seen once. This clonotype was counted only a few times. What it binds is not known. CDR1 and CDR2 from the germline V gene are MNHEY and SVGAGI. Trimming shortened V by 1 base and J by 6 bases, and 13 bases separated the two germline ends. The CDR3 contains 15 residues. Study-level results: Contracting CD4+ clones were located mainly in CM and EM, and CD8+ clones in EMRA.

The chain is built from TRBV6-5 and TRBJ2-1; D unclear. This receptor was obtained from a man in his late teens or twenties who had mild COVID-19 (a few samples of this study predate the infection). Cell type and time point are not known. Input material: PBMCs or a T cell subset sorted from them (not recorded which). CDR3 nucleotides: TGTGCCAGCAGTTACTACACCCTAACTGTCAATGAGCAGTTCTTC. This codes for CASSYYTLTVNEQFF.